This TCR beta chain was sequenced during a study of blood T cell repertoires in COVID-19. This table comes from immunoSEQ multiplex PCR, and its TCRdb copy is limited to in-frame clones, with some not included. Of roughly 250,000 clones listed, roughly 91% are singletons. Donors in Cohort 3 who had recovered were those with two negative PCRs, healthcare professional clearance, or resolution of their symptoms. Trimming took off 0 bases at V and 6 bases at J, with 11 bases between the two ends. Germline V gives CDR1 MNHNY, CDR2 SVGAGI (reference sequence). This CDR3 is 14 amino acids long. This receptor was taken from a middle-aged man who had recovered from COVID-19. The V call is TRBV6-6, the J call TRBJ2-5, with D unresolved. Sequenced input: PBMCs or T cells enriched from blood (not recorded which). The CDR3 DNA sequence: TGTGCCAGCAGTTACTCTGAACAGATTCAGACCCAGTACTTC. It encodes CASSYSEQIQTQYF.